The clone carrying this T cell receptor (beta chain) was picked up one time. Antigen: not known. Vbeta (60) and Jbeta (13) primers were used in the PCR. Data came from immunoSEQ multiplex PCR; TCRdb stores just in-frame clones and leaves some out. Of some 190,000 clones in the sample, 75% to 90% were seen once. The germline CDR1 and CDR2 sequences are LNHNV and YYDKDF (reference sequence). V gave up 0 bases and J gave up 4 bases; unmatched junction bases: 11. The CDR3 has 18 residues. This sample is drawn from a study of cytomegalovirus exposure and HLA in healthy donors. As for the study in general: As released early, the data held 70 million to 95 million unique TCRs from HLA-typed donors.

Study-wide findings and caveats: Cytomegalovirus status was reportedly diagnosed by the classifier with high specificity and sensitivity. Among the CMV-associated chains, three were confirmed in vitro as specific for CMV antigens. Later on, a genetic analysis was performed. It linked a missense variant in DCLRE1C with V- and J-gene trimming of TCR beta.

The sequence came from a woman aged 25 to 39 in good health and CMV-seronegative. The rearrangement joins TRBV15 to TRBJ2-3; 9 positions agree with TRBD1. The source material was PBMCs. The CDR3 nucleotides are TGTGCCACCAGCAGAGATTTGCCCCCTCGGACAGGGGCAGATACGCAGTATTTT. It yields the protein CATSRDLPPRTGADTQYF.